These T cell receptor beta chains were read from a single sample in a study of OX40 agonist ivuxolimab in advanced cancers. The protocol was immunoSEQ multiplex PCR, while the TCRdb copy is restricted to in-frame clones and leaves out a portion. The sample lists roughly 70,000 clones, around 90% seen once, with about 0.31% in the top ten. The sample consisted of CD4+ or CD8+ T cells sorted from blood, taken in a trial of the OX40 agonist ivuxolimab. The receptors come from an adult with an advanced solid tumor such as melanoma, head and neck, liver or kidney cancer. Both conserved end residues are part of each CDR3. A D gene is named only where the DNA matches it firmly.

>TRBJ2-4|TRBV5-4|TRBD1
TGTGCCAGCAGCCGGGAACAGGGGGCCAAAAACATTCAGTACTTC
CASSREQGAKNIQYF
>TRBJ1-1|TRBV6-5|TRBD1
TGTGCCAGCAGGCCTAACAGGGGAGGTAGGATAGCTTTCTTT
CASRPNRGGRIAFF
>TRBJ1-2|TRBV19|.
TGTGCCAGTAGTACCTCCTCAGGGTACAGTGGCTACACCTTC
CASSTSSGYSGYTF
>TRBJ2-5|TRBV6-1|.
TGTGCCAGCAAGAGGGAGGAGACCCAGTACTTC
CASKREETQYF
>TRBJ1-2|TRBV7-8|.
TGTGCCAGCAGCTTAGCTTTCAGTCAGAACTATGGCTACACCTTC
CASSLAFSQNYGYTF
>TRBJ2-2|TRBV5-1|TRBD1
TGCGCCACCAACCCCGGTCGGACAGGGGGCTACACCGGGGAGCTGTTTTTT
CATNPGRTGGYTGELFF
>TRBJ1-1|TRBV5-1|.
TGCGCCAGCAGCTTGGCCAGCCTTGGAACTGACGCTTTCTTT
CASSLASLGTDAFF
>TRBJ2-5|TRBV7-9|.
TGTGCCAGCAGCTTAACGTCAGTTTACAAACAAGAGACCCAGTACTTC
CASSLTSVYKQETQYF
>TRBJ2-7|TRBV2|.
TGTGCCAGCAGTGAAGCGGGGATCGGCTTTTACTACGAGCAGTACTTC
CASSEAGIGFYYEQYF
>TRBJ2-3|TRBV6-6|.
TGTGCCAGCAGTTATTCCCAGGGGAACACAGATACGCAGTATTTT
CASSYSQGNTDTQYF